A single sample is the source of the 31 T cell receptor beta chains below, sequenced in a study of identifying expanded T cells in peripheral blood. TCRdb keeps only in-frame clones here, not all; method: immunoSEQ multiplex PCR. The table records over 85,000 clones, about 85% of them present only once. Sequencing was performed on blood. Receptors originate from a person between 18 and 75 years old in good health.

This chain connects TRBV7-2 to TRBJ1-4, with D maybe TRBD1 (6 bases). In germline, CDR1 is SGHTA, CDR2 FQGNSA. CDR3 length equals 16 residues. V was shortened by 5 bases and J by 0 bases, with 13 bases between the two germline ends. The CDR3 sequence: CASSRRGVATNEKLFF. In nucleotides, the CDR3 is TGTGCCAGCAGCCGGAGGGGGGTTGCAACTAATGAAAAACTGTTTTTT.

The chain employs TRBV19 and TRBJ1-2; 7 positions agree with TRBD1. V was pared by 2 bases and J by 6 bases, with 12 bases of the junction left unmatched. This CDR3 is 16 amino acids long. Germline CDR1 and CDR2: LNHDA and SQIVND (reference sequence). The CDR3 sequence: CASSIQPMDRWNGYTF. The CDR3 region has the DNA TGTGCCAGTAGTATACAGCCCATGGACAGGTGGAATGGCTACACCTTC. The whole variable domain, filled in from reference TRBV19 and TRBJ1-2, reads DGGITQSPKYLFRKEGQNVTLSCEQNLNHDAMYWYRQDPGQGLRLIYYSQIVNDFQKGDIAEGYSVSREKKESFPLTVTSAQKNPTAFYLCASSIQPMDRWNGYTFGSGTRLTVV.

The V gene is TRBV5-4, the J gene TRBJ2-5, with D possibly TRBD2 on 6 matching bases. Trimming left V 3 bases short and J 5 bases short, with 14 bases between. Per the germline V gene, CDR1 is SGHNT and CDR2 is YYREEE (reference sequence). The CDR3 is 14 residues long. CDR3 bases: TGTGCCAGCAGCTCCTCGACTGGGGGGGAGACCCAGTACTTC. It encodes CASSSSTGGETQYF.

J is TRBJ1-1 and V is TRBV7-8; TRBD1 matches 8 bases. Trimming took 2 bases from V and 1 from J; bases not matched to a gene: 15. This CDR3 region has 19 residues. Germline lookup yields CDR1 SGHVS and CDR2 FQNEAQ. CDR3 residues: CASSLRSRGGDRRNTEAFF. CDR3 nucleotides: TGTGCCAGCAGCTTACGATCTAGGGGCGGGGACAGGCGGAACACTGAAGCTTTCTTT.

The rearrangement links TRBV27 to TRBJ2-7; 9 nucleotides match TRBD1. V shed 1 base, J shed 6 bases, and the junction held 4 bases outside the gene matches. Germline values: CDR1 MNHEY, CDR2 SMNVEV (reference sequence). The CDR3 is 14 amino acids. The CDR3 here is CASSLLGQGGEQYF. The CDR3 DNA sequence: TGTGCCAGCAGTTTATTGGGACAGGGTGGCGAGCAGTACTTC.

This chain connects TRBV7-9 to TRBJ1-1; TRBD1 is a possible D gene (6 bases). In germline, CDR1 is SEHNR, CDR2 FQNEAQ (reference sequence). Trimming shortened V by 5 bases and J by 5 bases, and 24 bases separated the two germline ends. The CDR3 contains 17 residues. In DNA, the CDR3 is TGTGCCAGCAGCCAACTCGGGAGGGTGGATCAGGGGACTGAAGCTTTCTTT. Its translation is CASSQLGRVDQGTEAFF.

The chain joins TRBV19 to TRBJ1-4; D gene ambiguous. Per germline, CDR1 LNHDA and CDR2 SQIVND (reference sequence). The V end lost 1 base, the J end lost 5 bases, and 17 bases lay between the germline ends. CDR3 length equals 17 residues. Here the CDR3 reads CASSIVGSLGPNEKLFF. CDR3 coding DNA: TGTGCCAGTAGTATAGTAGGGTCGTTGGGCCCCAATGAAAAACTGTTTTTT.

V usage is TRBV7-6 and J usage is TRBJ2-5; D is unresolved. CDR1 is SGHVS and CDR2 is FNYEAQ in the germline V gene. CDR3 length: 14 amino acids. The V end was cut by 4 bases, the J end by 1 base, with 10 bases between. CDR3: CASSSRRLQETQYF. The CDR3 DNA reads TGTGCCAGCAGCTCCAGACGGCTCCAAGAGACCCAGTACTTC.

The CDR3 sequence is CASIPGPTADEQFF. The CDR3 DNA reads TGTGCCAGCATCCCGGGACCAACGGCCGATGAGCAGTTCTTC. V is TRBV6-6 and J is TRBJ2-1, with D perhaps matching TRBD1 or TRBD2 (5 bases each). Germline CDR1 reads MNHNY; CDR2 reads SVGAGI (reference sequence). V was clipped by 7 bases and J by 8 bases, with 18 bases between them. This CDR3 contains 14 residues.

The chain uses TRBV25-1 and TRBJ2-7, with 10 bases that match TRBD1. Losses at the gene ends were 6 bases for V and 3 bases for J; bases not matched to a gene: 5. The CDR3 extends over 14 amino acids. Germline V gene lookup returns CDR1 MGHDK and CDR2 SYGVNS. CDR3 protein: CASRGQGLDYEQYF. The DNA for the CDR3 is TGTGCCAGCAGGGGACAGGGGTTGGACTACGAGCAGTACTTC.

The chain links TRBV13 to TRBJ1-1; unclear D gene. This CDR3 has 14 amino acids. From germline, CDR1 is PRHDT and CDR2 FYEKMQ (reference sequence). Trimming cost V 0 bases and J 5 bases, with 10 bases left between them. The CDR3 region has the DNA TGTGCCAGCAGCTTAGGCGGCCCTTCGACTGAAGCTTTCTTT. Translated: CASSLGGPSTEAFF.

V and J are TRBV19 and TRBJ1-3; D not resolved. The germline CDR1 and CDR2 sequences are LNHDA and SQIVND (reference sequence). Trimming stripped 5 bases from V and 7 bases from J, with 18 bases between. There are 15 residues in the CDR3. The CDR3 DNA is TGTGCCAGTAGTTACCGGGCCTCCTTAGGGAACACCATATATTTT. This sequence encodes CASSYRASLGNTIYF.

The sample holds one count of this clone. V and J are TRBV7-9 and TRBJ2-3, with 9 bases identical to TRBD2. Looked up from germline, CDR1 is SEHNR and CDR2 is FQNEAQ (reference sequence). V lost 1 base to trimming and J lost 6 bases; unmatched junction nucleotides: 11. The CDR3 has 17 amino acids. Here the CDR3 DNA reads TGTGCCAGCAGCTTAGGAGGCGGGCGGGGGGGCCTGGATACGCAGTATTTT. It yields the protein CASSLGGGRGGLDTQYF. The full variable domain, completed using reference TRBV7-9 and TRBJ2-3, is DTGVSQNPRHKITKRGQNVTFRCDPISEHNRLYWYRQTLGQGPEFLTYFQNEAQLEKSRLLSDRFSAERPKGSFSTLEIQRTEQGDSAMYLCASSLGGGRGGLDTQYFGPGTRLTVL.

This clone was counted a single time. The chain links TRBV18 to TRBJ2-5, with unresolved D. The V end lost 3 bases, the J end lost 3 bases, and 11 bases lay between the germline ends. CDR1 and CDR2 from the germline V gene are KGHSH and LQKENI. The CDR3 loop spans 14 amino acids. CDR3 DNA sequence: TGTGCCAGCTCACCCCCGGCCCGGGAAGAGACCCAGTACTTC. Protein: CASSPPAREETQYF.

This CDR3 reads CASSRTEHSYTF. The CDR3 DNA reads TGTGCCAGCAGCCGGACAGAGCATAGCTACACCTTC. V gene TRBV5-4 combines with J gene TRBJ1-2; possible D gene TRBD1, 6 bases. The CDR3 is 12 residues long. CDR1 and CDR2 from the germline V gene are SGHNT and YYREEE (reference sequence). The ends were cut back, 4 bases at V and 9 bases at J, with 13 bases in the middle.

CDR3: CASSLREGARTGELFF. Here the CDR3 DNA reads TGTGCCAGCAGCTTAAGAGAGGGGGCGCGCACCGGGGAGCTGTTTTTT. J is TRBJ2-2 and V is TRBV7-2, with 7 bases matching TRBD1. The germline V gene has CDR1 SGHTA and CDR2 FQGNSA. The length of the CDR3 is 16 residues. V gave up 2 bases and J gave up 4 bases; unmatched junction bases: 7.

The chain has TRBV18 and TRBJ2-7; TRBD2 is a possible D gene (6 bases). Trimming took 0 bases from V and 3 from J, leaving 15 bases between them. Germline V gene lookup returns CDR1 KGHSH and CDR2 LQKENI. CDR3 length: 16 amino acids. CDR3 loop: CASSPPVAFGGYEQYF. CDR3 coding DNA: TGTGCCAGCTCACCACCGGTGGCTTTCGGGGGCTACGAGCAGTACTTC.

The CDR3 sequence is CASSFQTGRRNTIYF. In DNA form, the CDR3 reads TGTGCCAGCAGCTTTCAAACAGGGCGGAGAAACACCATATATTTT. The rearrangement joins TRBV11-3 to TRBJ1-3; weak D call: TRBD1 (6 bases). Trimming removed 3 bases from V and 5 bases from J, with 14 bases in between. Germline CDR1 reads SGHNT; CDR2 reads YENEEA. This CDR3 spans 15 amino acids.

This clone was seen only a few times. The chain is built from TRBV10-3 and TRBJ1-2; 7 positions agree with TRBD1. Germline V CDR1 and CDR2: ENHRY, SYGVKD. Losses at the gene ends were 6 bases for V and 6 bases for J; bases not matched to a gene: 7. CDR3 size: 13 residues. The CDR3 loop is CAISPQGVDGYTF. The DNA of the CDR3 is TGTGCCATCAGCCCGCAGGGGGTAGATGGCTACACCTTC.

The chain joins TRBV10-3 to TRBJ1-1; a possible D gene is TRBD1 (5 bases). CDR3 size: 13 residues. Trimming took 5 bases from V and 5 from J, leaving 12 bases between them. Germline CDR1 ENHRY, CDR2 SYGVKD. The CDR3 nucleotides are TGTGCCATCAGTTTGACAGCGGGAACTGAAGCTTTCTTT. It specifies CAISLTAGTEAFF.

V is TRBV25-1 and J is TRBJ2-3; D is possibly TRBD1 or TRBD2 (5 bases each). The CDR3 contains 14 residues. Trimming left V 5 bases short and J 2 bases short, with 11 bases between. Germline assignment: CDR1 MGHDK and CDR2 SYGVNS. The CDR3 coding sequence is TGTGCCAGCAGTAGTGGGGGTTACACAGATACGCAGTATTTT. It is translated as CASSSGGYTDTQYF.

The sample holds one count of this clone. The chain recombines TRBV6-5 with TRBJ2-3, with 11 nucleotides matching TRBD1. Germline CDR1 MNHEY, CDR2 SVGAGI. The CDR3 spans 15 residues. V dropped 6 bases and J dropped 5; count of bases not matched to a gene: 7. DNA of the CDR3: TGTGCCAGCAGCCCCGGGGACAGGGGGGTAGATACGCAGTATTTT. Its translation is CASSPGDRGVDTQYF.

This chain uses TRBV19 with TRBJ2-5; D is unclear. Germline assignment: CDR1 LNHDA and CDR2 SQIVND (reference sequence). The CDR3 runs to 12 residues. Trimming stripped 4 bases from V and 2 bases from J, with 5 bases between. This chain's CDR3 is CASSNRQETQYF. CDR3 DNA sequence: TGTGCCAGTAGTAACCGACAAGAGACCCAGTACTTC.

The rearrangement uses TRBV25-1 and TRBJ1-6; D is unclear. The V end was cut by 4 bases, the J end by 12 bases, with 13 bases between. The CDR3 totals 13 residues. Germline CDR1 is MGHDK and CDR2 is SYGVNS. CDR3 amino acids: CASSASRVGPLHF. CDR3 DNA: TGTGCCAGCAGTGCTTCAAGGGTGGGACCCCTCCACTTT.

The CDR3 protein is CATLRGVNTEAFF. In DNA, the CDR3 is TGTGCCACCCTGCGGGGCGTGAACACTGAAGCTTTCTTT. This chain connects TRBV6-6 to TRBJ1-1, with D perhaps matching TRBD1 (5 bases). Germline loops: CDR1 MNHNY, CDR2 SVGAGI (reference sequence). The length of the CDR3 is 13 residues. V was clipped by 10 bases and J by 0 bases, with 12 bases between them.

V is TRBV19 and J is TRBJ2-1, with D uncertain. CDR3 length: 12 amino acids. Trimming pared 7 bases from V and 4 bases from J, leaving 8 bases between. Germline V gene data show CDR1 as LNHDA and CDR2 as SQIVND (reference sequence). CDR3 in DNA: TGTGCCAGTAATCAAGGTTACAATGAGCAGTTCTTC. Protein product: CASNQGYNEQFF.

Points on this clone: The identical CDR3 is also encoded by other nucleotide sequences in the sample. The V call is TRBV5-6, the J call TRBJ1-2; D ambiguous. CDR1 is SGHDT, CDR2 YYEEEE, per germline. The germline V and J ends were trimmed by 0 bases and 8 bases, with 8 bases remaining between them. The CDR3 covers 12 residues. The CDR3 sequence: CASSLGLGGYTF. The DNA for the CDR3 is TGTGCCAGCAGCTTGGGGTTGGGGGGCTACACCTTC.

The chain is built from TRBV7-9 and TRBJ2-3, with 7 bases aligning to TRBD2. Germline CDR1 is SEHNR and CDR2 is FQNEAQ (reference sequence). V lost 4 bases to trimming and J lost 0 bases; unmatched junction nucleotides: 1. The CDR3 contains 14 residues. The CDR3 here is CASSSLASTDTQYF. The CDR3 DNA sequence: TGTGCCAGCAGCTCACTAGCGAGCACAGATACGCAGTATTTT.

This clone was observed a single time. V and J are TRBV7-6 and TRBJ2-5; D ambiguous. CDR3 length equals 12 residues. The V end lost 5 bases, the J end lost 5 bases, and 9 bases lay between the germline ends. Germline V CDR1 and CDR2: SGHVS, FNYEAQ. CDR3 nucleotide sequence: TGTGCCAGCAGCAAAGACGCGGAGACCCAGTACTTC. Residues: CASSKDAETQYF. Drawing the rest from reference TRBV7-6 and TRBJ2-5, the complete variable domain is GAGVSQSPRYKVTKRGQDVALRCDPISGHVSLYWYRQALGQGPEFLTYFNYEAQQDKSGLPNDRFSAERPEGSISTLTIQRTEQRDSAMYRCASSKDAETQYFGPGTRLLVL.

The chain links TRBV7-9 to TRBJ2-5; D possibly corresponds to TRBD1 (6 bases). The J call is doubtful: the DNA matches TRBJ2-7 better. The CDR3 consists of 13 residues. Germline lookup yields CDR1 SEHNR and CDR2 FQNEAQ (reference sequence). The DNA of the CDR3 is TGTGCCAGCAGCTTAGGGACAGAGTACGAGCAGTACTTC. Translating it yields CASSLGTEYEQYF.

The table lists this clone with a count of one. This sample includes further DNA sequences coding for the same CDR3. This rearrangement joins TRBV7-9 to TRBJ1-5; D unclear. The V gene lost 3 bases and the J gene lost 4 bases, with 4 bases spanning the gap. Looked up from germline, CDR1 is SEHNR and CDR2 is FQNEAQ (reference sequence). The CDR3 is 12 residues long. DNA of the CDR3: TGTGCCAGCAGCTTGGGTAATCAGCCCCAGCATTTT. Its protein is CASSLGNQPQHF.